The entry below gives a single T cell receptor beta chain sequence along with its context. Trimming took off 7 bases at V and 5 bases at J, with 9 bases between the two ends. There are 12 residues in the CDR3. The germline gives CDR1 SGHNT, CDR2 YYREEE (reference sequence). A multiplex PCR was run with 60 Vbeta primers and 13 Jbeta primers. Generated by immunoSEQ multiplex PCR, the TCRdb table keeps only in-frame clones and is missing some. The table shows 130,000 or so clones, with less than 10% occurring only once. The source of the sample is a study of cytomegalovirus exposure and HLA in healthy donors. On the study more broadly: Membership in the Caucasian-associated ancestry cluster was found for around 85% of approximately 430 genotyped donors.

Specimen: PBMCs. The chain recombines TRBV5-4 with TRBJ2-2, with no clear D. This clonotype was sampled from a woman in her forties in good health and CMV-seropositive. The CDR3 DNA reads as TGTGCCAGCCAAGCCCCGACCGGGGAGCTGTTTTTT. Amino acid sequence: CASQAPTGELFF.